The present TCR beta chain was sequenced within a study of Ad26.COV2.S vaccination and SARS-CoV-2 variants. Study context: Among those in the COV1001 Ad26.COV2.S trial arm was the donor.

Germline V gene sequence: CDR1 SGHVS, CDR2 FQNEAQ. The CDR3 is made up of 15 amino acids. The V segment lost 1 base and the J segment 5 bases; nucleotides outside the gene matches: 7. TCRdb's copy holds only in-frame clones and misses some; the assay was immunoSEQ multiplex PCR. The profile shows about 500,000 clones, about 88% of them singletons. Treatment meaning: 15 to 20 received Ad26.COV2.S at low or high dose, single or two shots; about 5 received placebo; per-sample allocation not given. Specimen acquisition occurred on day 63 following the initial vaccine or placebo injection. The sample came from a Boston adult aged 18-55 years. As its vector, the vaccine had Ad26, which expressed Wuhan-strain SARS-CoV-2 spike.

The sample consisted of peripheral blood, taken in a trial of Ad26.COV2.S vaccine versus placebo. The sequence was obtained from a person aged 18 to 65 who received the Ad26.COV2.S COVID-19 vaccine or a placebo. V usage is TRBV7-8 and J usage is TRBJ2-7, with 8 bases lining up with TRBD1. In DNA form, the CDR3 reads TGTGCCAGCAGCTTAGGGGGCCAGGGGGCGGACGAGCAGTACTTC. It translates to CASSLGGQGADEQYF.